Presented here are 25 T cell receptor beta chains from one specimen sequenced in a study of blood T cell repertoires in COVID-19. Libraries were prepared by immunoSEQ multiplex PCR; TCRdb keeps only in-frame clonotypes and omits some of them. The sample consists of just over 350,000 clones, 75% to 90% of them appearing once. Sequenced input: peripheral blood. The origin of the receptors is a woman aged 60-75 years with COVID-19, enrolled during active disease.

CDR3 loop: CASSWYTLAGGLGQETQYF. In nucleotides, the CDR3 is TGTGCCAGCAGTTGGTACACCCTAGCGGGGGGGCTGGGGCAAGAGACCCAGTACTTC. The J gene is TRBJ2-5, the V gene TRBV6-2 or TRBV6-3; 12 bases line up with TRBD2. The length of the CDR3 is 19 residues. The junction had 14 bases not matched to a gene; V was cut back by 4 bases and J by 2 bases. Germline CDR1 MNHEY, CDR2 SVGEGT.

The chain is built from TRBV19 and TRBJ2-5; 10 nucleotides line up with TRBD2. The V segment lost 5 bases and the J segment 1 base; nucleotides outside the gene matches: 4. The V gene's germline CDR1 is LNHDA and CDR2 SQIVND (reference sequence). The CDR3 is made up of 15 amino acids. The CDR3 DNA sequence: TGTGCCAGTAGTTCAGCGGGGGGGATCCAAGAGACCCAGTACTTC. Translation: CASSSAGGIQETQYF.

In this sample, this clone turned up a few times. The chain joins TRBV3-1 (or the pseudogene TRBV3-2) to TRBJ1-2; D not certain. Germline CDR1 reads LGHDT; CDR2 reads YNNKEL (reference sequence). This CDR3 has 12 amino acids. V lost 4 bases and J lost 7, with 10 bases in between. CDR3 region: CASSLITGGYTF. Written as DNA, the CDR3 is TGTGCCAGCAGCCTAATAACGGGTGGCTACACCTTC.

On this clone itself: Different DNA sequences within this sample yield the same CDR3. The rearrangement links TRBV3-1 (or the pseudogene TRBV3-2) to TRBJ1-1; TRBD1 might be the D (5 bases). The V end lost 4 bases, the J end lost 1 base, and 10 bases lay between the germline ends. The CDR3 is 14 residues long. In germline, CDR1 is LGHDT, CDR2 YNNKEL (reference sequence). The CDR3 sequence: CASSPSDRNTEAFF. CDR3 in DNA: TGTGCCAGCAGCCCCTCCGACAGGAACACTGAAGCTTTCTTT.

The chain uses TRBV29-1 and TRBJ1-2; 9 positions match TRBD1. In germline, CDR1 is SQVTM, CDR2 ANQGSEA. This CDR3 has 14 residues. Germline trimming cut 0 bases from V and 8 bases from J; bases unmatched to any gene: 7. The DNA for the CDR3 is TGCAGCGTTGAAGATCGAGACAGGGGGATCGGCTACACCTTC. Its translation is CSVEDRDRGIGYTF.

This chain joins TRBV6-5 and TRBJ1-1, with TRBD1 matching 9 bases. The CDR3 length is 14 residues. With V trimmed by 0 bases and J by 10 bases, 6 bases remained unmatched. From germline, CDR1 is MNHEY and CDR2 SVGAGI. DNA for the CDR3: TGTGCCAGCAGTTACTCCTTACAGGGGGCCGCAGCTTTCTTT. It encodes CASSYSLQGAAAFF.

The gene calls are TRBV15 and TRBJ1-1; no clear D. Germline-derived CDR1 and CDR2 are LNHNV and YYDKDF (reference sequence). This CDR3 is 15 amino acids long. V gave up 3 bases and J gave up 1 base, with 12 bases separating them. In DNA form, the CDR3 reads TGTGCCACCAGCAGGACACTAGGAGGGAACACTGAAGCTTTCTTT. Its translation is CATSRTLGGNTEAFF.

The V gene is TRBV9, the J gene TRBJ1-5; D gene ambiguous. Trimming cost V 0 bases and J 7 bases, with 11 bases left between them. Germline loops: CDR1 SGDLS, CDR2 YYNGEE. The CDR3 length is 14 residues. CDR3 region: CASSVGGSTQPQHF. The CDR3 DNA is TGTGCCAGCAGCGTAGGTGGCAGTACCCAGCCCCAGCATTTT.

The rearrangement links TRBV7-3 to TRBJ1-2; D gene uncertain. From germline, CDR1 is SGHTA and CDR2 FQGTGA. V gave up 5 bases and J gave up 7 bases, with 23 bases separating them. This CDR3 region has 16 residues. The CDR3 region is CASSPLAQLGAGGYTF. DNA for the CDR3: TGTGCCAGCAGCCCGCTAGCGCAACTTGGTGCCGGTGGCTACACCTTC.

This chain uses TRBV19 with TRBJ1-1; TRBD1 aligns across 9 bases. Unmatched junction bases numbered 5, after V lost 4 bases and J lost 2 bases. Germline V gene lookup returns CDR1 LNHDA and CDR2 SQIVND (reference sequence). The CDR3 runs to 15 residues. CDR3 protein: CASSKGQGINTEAFF. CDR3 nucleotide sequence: TGTGCCAGTAGTAAAGGACAGGGGATAAACACTGAAGCTTTCTTT.

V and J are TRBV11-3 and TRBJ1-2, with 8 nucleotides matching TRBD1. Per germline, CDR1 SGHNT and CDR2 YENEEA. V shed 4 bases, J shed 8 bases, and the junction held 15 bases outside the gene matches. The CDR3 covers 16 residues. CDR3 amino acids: CASSSRQGRVAGGYTF. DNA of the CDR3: TGTGCCAGCAGCTCCCGACAGGGGAGAGTGGCTGGCGGCTACACCTTC. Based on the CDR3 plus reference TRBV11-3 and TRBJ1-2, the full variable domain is EAGVVQSPRYKIIEKKQPVAFWCNPISGHNTLYWYLQNLGQGPELLIRYENEEAVDDSQLPKDRFSAERLKGVDSTLKIQPAELGDSAVYLCASSSRQGRVAGGYTFGSGTRLTVV.

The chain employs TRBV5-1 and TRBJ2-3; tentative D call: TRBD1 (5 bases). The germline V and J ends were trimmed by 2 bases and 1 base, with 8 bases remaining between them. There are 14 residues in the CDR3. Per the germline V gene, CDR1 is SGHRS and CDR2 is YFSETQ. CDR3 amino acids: CASSFQGGTDTQYF. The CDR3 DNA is TGCGCCAGCAGCTTCCAGGGTGGCACAGATACGCAGTATTTT. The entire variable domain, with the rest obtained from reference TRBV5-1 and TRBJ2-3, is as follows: KAGVTQTPRYLIKTRGQQVTLSCSPISGHRSVSWYQQTPGQGLQFLFEYFSETQRNKGNFPGRFSGRQFSNSRSEMNVSTLELGDSALYLCASSFQGGTDTQYFGPGTRLTVL.

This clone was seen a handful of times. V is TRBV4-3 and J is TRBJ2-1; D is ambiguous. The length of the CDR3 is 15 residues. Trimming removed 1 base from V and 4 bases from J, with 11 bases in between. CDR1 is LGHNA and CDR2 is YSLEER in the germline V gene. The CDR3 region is CASSQALNSYNEQFF. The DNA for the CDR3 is TGCGCCAGCAGCCAAGCGCTAAACAGTTACAATGAGCAGTTCTTC.

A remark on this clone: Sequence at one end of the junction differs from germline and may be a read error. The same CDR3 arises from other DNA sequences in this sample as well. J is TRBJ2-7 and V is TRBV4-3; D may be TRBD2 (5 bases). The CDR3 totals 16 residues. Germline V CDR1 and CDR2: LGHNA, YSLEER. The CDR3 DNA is TGCGCCAGCAGCCAAGATTCCGGGTCTAGCTCCTACGAACAGTACTTC. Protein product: CASSQDSGSSSYEQYF.

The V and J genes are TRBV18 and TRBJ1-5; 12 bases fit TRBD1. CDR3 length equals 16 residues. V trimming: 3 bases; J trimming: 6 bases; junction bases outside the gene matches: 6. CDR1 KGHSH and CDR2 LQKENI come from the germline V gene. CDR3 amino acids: CASSPGQGALGQPQHF. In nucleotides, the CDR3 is TGTGCCAGCTCACCGGGACAGGGGGCGTTAGGTCAGCCCCAGCATTTT.

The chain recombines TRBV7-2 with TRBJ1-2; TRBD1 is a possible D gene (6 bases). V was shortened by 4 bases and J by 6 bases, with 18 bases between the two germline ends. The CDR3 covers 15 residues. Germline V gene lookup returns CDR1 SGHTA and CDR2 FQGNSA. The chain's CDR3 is CASSSYPDREDGYTF. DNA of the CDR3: TGTGCCAGCAGCTCTTATCCGGACAGAGAGGATGGCTACACCTTC.

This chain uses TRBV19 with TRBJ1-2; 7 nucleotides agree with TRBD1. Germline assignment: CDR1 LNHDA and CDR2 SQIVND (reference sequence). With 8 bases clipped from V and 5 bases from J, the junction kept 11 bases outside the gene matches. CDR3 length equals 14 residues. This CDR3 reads CASYRTGERYGYTF. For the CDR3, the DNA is TGTGCCAGTTATCGTACAGGGGAGAGATATGGCTACACCTTC.

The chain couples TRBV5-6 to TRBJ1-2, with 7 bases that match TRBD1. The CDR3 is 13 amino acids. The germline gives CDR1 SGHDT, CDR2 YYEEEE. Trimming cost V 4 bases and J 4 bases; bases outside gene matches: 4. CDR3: CASSKGALYGYTF. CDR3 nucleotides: TGTGCCAGCAGCAAGGGGGCTCTCTATGGCTACACCTTC.

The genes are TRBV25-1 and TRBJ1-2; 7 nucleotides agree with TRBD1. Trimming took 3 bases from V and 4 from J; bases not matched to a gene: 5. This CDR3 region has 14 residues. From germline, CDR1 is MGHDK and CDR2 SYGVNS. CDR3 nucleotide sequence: TGTGCCAGCAGTGACGCAGGGGGAAGCTATGGCTACACCTTC. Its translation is CASSDAGGSYGYTF.

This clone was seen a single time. This chain's CDR3 is CASSEQGPPDTQYF. The CDR3 coding sequence is TGTGCCAGCAGCGAACAGGGTCCCCCAGATACGCAGTATTTT. This chain uses TRBV7-3 with TRBJ2-3; maybe TRBD1 (6 bases). Trimming took off 5 bases at V and 4 bases at J, with 13 bases between the two ends. Germline CDR1 is SGHTA and CDR2 is FQGTGA. This CDR3 has 14 amino acids.

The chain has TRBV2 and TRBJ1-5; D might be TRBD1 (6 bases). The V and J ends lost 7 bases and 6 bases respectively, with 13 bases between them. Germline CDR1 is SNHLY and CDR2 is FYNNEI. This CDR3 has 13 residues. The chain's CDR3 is CASTPPTGQPQHF. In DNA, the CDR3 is TGTGCCAGCACCCCCCCGACAGGTCAGCCCCAGCATTTT.

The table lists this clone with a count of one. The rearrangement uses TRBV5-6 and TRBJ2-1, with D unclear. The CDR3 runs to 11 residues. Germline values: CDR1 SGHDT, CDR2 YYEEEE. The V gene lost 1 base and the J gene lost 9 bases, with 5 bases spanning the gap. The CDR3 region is CASSLTVEQFF. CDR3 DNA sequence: TGTGCCAGCAGCTTGACGGTTGAGCAGTTCTTC.

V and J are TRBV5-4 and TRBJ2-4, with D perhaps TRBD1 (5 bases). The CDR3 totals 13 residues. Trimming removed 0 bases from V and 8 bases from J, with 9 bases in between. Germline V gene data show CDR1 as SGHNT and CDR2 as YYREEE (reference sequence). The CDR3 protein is CASSLEGQDIQYF. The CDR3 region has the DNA TGTGCCAGCAGCTTGGAGGGGCAGGACATTCAGTACTTC.

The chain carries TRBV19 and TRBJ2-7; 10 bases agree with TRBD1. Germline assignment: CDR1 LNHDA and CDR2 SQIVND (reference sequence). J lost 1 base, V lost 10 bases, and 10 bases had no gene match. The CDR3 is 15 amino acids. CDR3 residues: CATTTGTGASYEQYF. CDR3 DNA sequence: TGTGCCACTACGACCGGGACAGGGGCGTCCTACGAGCAGTACTTC.

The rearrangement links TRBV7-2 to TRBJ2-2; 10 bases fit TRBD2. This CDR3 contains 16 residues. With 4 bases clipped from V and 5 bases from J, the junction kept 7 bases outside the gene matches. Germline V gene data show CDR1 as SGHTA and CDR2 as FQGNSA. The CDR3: CASSSSGGRLTGELFF. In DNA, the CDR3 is TGTGCCAGCAGCTCTAGCGGGGGACGATTAACCGGGGAGCTGTTTTTT.